The present TCR beta chain was sequenced within a study of blood T cell repertoires in COVID-19. Whole-study context: Sample material is recorded as cDNA or gDNA derived from T cells, B-cell-depleted T cells, or PBMCs.

Per the original data handling: For nucleated cells, counts were estimated from reference gene primer amplification. Here immunoSEQ multiplex PCR was the method, and the copy in TCRdb shows in-frame clones only, minus some. The DNA gave D and trimming, while V, J and clone size come from that table. The sample includes about 230,000 clones, around 82% of them seen just once. The CDR3 contains 14 residues. The V gene end was trimmed by 5 bases and the J gene end by 6 bases; junction bases not matched to a gene: 5. Germline V gene sequence: CDR1 SNHLY, CDR2 FYNNEI. The J gene is TRBJ1-5, the V gene TRBV2, with 9 bases identical to TRBD1. The specimen was peripheral blood. The TCR sequence derives from an elderly man with acute or convalescent COVID-19. The DNA for the CDR3 is TGTGCCAGCAGTAACCGGGACAGGGTTCAGCCCCAGCATTTT. Translated: CASSNRDRVQPQHF. Drawing the rest from reference TRBV2 and TRBJ1-5, the complete variable domain is EPEVTQTPSHQVTQMGQEVILRCVPISNHLYFYWYRQILGQKVEFLVSFYNNEISEKSEIFDDQFSVERPDGSNFTLKIRSTKLEDSAMYFCASSNRDRVQPQHFGDGTRLSIL.